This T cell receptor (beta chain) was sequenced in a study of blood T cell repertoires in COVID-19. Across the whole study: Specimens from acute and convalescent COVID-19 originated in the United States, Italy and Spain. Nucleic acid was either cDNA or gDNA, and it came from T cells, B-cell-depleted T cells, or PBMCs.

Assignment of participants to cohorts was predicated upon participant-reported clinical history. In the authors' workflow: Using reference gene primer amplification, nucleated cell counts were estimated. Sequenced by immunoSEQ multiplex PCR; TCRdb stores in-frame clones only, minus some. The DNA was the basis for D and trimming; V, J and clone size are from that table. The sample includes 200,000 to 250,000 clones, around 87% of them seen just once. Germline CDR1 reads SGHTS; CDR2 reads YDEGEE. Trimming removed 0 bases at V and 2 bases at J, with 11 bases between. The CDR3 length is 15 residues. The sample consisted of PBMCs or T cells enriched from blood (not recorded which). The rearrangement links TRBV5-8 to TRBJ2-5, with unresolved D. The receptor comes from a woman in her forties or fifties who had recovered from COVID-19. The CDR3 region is CASSLVLTQQETQYF. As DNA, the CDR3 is TGTGCCAGCAGCTTGGTCCTAACCCAACAAGAGACCCAGTACTTC.